This T cell receptor beta chain was obtained from a study of type 1 regulatory T cells. This clonotype showed up just a few times. Germline CDR1 reads DFQATT; CDR2 reads SNEGSKA (reference sequence). This CDR3 is built from 11 residues. The ends were cut back, 4 bases at V and 7 bases at J, with 11 bases in the middle. Using its own MiXCR run on the reads, TCRdb lists one record per CDR3 protein. The table includes approximately 97,000 distinct CDR3 sequences, roughly 31% detected once. The sample was CD4+ T cells, either the whole sample or a sorted fraction (not recorded which). The V gene is TRBV20-1, the J gene TRBJ2-7; D is uncertain. The sequence was collected from a human donor in good health. The CDR3 DNA is TGCAGTGCTACGCGACTTGGTGAGCAGTACTTC. This translates into CSATRLGEQYF.